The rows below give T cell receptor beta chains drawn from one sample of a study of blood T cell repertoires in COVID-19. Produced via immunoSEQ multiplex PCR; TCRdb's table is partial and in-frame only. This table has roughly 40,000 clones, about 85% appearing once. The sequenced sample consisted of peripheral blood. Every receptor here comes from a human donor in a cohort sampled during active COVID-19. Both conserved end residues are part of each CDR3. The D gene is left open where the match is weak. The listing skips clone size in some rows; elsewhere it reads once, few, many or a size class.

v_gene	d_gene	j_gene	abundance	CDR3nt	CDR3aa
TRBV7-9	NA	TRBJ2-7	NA	TGTGCCAGCAGCTTATTCGGTCGAGAGCAGTACTTC	CASSLFGREQYF
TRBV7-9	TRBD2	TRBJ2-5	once	TGTGCCAGCAGCCAAGGGAGCGGGGGGCAAGAGACCCAGTACTTC	CASSQGSGGQETQYF
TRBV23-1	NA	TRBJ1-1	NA	TGCGCCAGCACCCGTCCCCGGGAGAACACTGAAGCTTTCTTT	CASTRPRENTEAFF
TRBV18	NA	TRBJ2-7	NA	TGTGCCAGCTCATCCCCTTACGAGCAGTACTTC	CASSSPYEQYF
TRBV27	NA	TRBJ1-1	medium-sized	TGTGCCAGCAGATCCCTCGGGGAAAATATAGCTTTCTTT	CASRSLGENIAFF
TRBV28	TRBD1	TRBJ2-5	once	TGTGCCACCGATGCACAGGGGGCCTTTCGAGAGACCCAGTACTTC	CATDAQGAFRETQYF
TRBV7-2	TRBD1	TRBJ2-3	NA	TGTGCCAGCAGCTACCAGGGGGCGGTTAGCACAGATACGCAGTATTTT	CASSYQGAVSTDTQYF
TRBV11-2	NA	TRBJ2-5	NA	TGTGCCAGCAGCTATAATGGGGCAGGGGAACAAGAGACCCAGTACTTC	CASSYNGAGEQETQYF
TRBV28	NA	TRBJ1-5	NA	TGTGCCAGCAGCCCAGCCAGGAATCAGCCCCAGCATTTT	CASSPARNQPQHF
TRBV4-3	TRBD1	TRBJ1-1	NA	TGCGCCAGCAGCCTAGACAGGGCATCCACTGAAGCTTTCTTT	CASSLDRASTEAFF
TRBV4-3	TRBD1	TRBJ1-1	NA	TGCGCCAGCAGGACAGGGTTCTTT	CASRTGFF
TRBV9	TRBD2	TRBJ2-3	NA	TGTGCCAGCAGCGGGAGGTGGATCGGGCGGGGGAGCACAGATACGCAGTATTTT	CASSGRWIGRGSTDTQYF
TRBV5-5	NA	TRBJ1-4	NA	TGTGCCAGCAGCTACAGGGAGGGGCCCGAAAAACTGTTTTTT	CASSYREGPEKLFF
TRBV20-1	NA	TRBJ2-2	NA	TGCAGTGCTAGTCGAGGCGCTGGGGGCGCACGCACCGGGGAGCTGTTTTTT	CSASRGAGGARTGELFF
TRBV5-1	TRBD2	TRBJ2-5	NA	TGCGCCAGCAGCTTGACTAGCGCCGAGACCCAGTACTTC	CASSLTSAETQYF
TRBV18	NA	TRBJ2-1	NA	TGTGCCAGCTCACCATTGGGCCCTGGGCGGGGCAATGAGCAGTTCTTC	CASSPLGPGRGNEQFF
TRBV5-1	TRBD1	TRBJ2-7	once	TGCGCCAGCAGCTCACTACAGGGGTTCGAGCAGTACTTC	CASSSLQGFEQYF
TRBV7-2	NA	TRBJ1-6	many	TGTGCCAGCAGCTTAGGGTTGAGTTCACCCCTCCACTTT	CASSLGLSSPLHF
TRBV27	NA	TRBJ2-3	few	TGTGCCAGCAGTCTGGAGGGGACCACAGATACGCAGTATTTT	CASSLEGTTDTQYF
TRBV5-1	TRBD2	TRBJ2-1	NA	TGCGCCAGCAGCTCCAGATCCGGGACTAGCGGGGGGGCCGGTGTCAATGAGCAGTTCTTC	CASSSRSGTSGGAGVNEQFF
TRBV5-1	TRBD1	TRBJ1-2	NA	TGCGCCAGCAGCTTGGGGACAGGGGTCTATGGCTACACCTTC	CASSLGTGVYGYTF
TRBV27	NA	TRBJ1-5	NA	TGTGCCAGCAGTTTCGGGTCACAGGGTAATCAGCCCCAGCATTTT	CASSFGSQGNQPQHF
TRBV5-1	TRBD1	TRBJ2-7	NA	TGCGCCAGCAGCTATGGGACAGGTCCGACCTACGAGCAGTACTTC	CASSYGTGPTYEQYF
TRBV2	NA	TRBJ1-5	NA	TGTGCCAGCACCCCCAGGTTCTACGGGGGCAATCAGCCCCAGCATTTT	CASTPRFYGGNQPQHF
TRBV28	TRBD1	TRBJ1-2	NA	TGTGCCGGCAGGGGGGGGGCCTGGTATGGCTACACCTTC	CAGRGGAWYGYTF
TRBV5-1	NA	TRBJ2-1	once	TGCGCCAGCAGCTTTACAGGGACGAGCTCCTACAATGAGCAGTTCTTC	CASSFTGTSSYNEQFF
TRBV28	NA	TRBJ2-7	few	TGTGCCAGCAGTTTACCCCCCCTGGATCGGGGGGCCGTTAAGTACGAGCAGTACTTC	CASSLPPLDRGAVKYEQYF
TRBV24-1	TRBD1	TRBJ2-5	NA	TGTGCCACCAGTGATTCTAGGACAGGCCTAGAGACCCAGTACTTC	CATSDSRTGLETQYF
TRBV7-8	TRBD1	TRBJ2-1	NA	TGTGCCAGCAGCCTACGTCCGGGGACAGGGGGCTTGAGGGAGCAGTTCTTC	CASSLRPGTGGLREQFF
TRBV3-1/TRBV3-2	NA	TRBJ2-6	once	TGTGCCAGCAGCCTTACAGGGCCCCCAGGGGCCAACGTCCTGACTTTC	CASSLTGPPGANVLTF
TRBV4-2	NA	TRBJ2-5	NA	TGTGCCAGCAGCCAAGTAGGGGTGGGAGAGACCCAGTACTTC	CASSQVGVGETQYF
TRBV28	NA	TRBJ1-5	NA	TGTGCCAGCAGTTTTCCCGCCAGGAATCAGCCCCAGCATTTT	CASSFPARNQPQHF
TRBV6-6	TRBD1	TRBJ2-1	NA	TGTGCCAGCAGCGCCGGATATACAGGGGTTGGCAATGAGCAGTTCTTC	CASSAGYTGVGNEQFF
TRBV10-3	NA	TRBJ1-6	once	TGTGCCATCAGTGAGCGACAGAATTCACCCCTCCACTTT	CAISERQNSPLHF
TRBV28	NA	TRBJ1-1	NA	TGTGCCAGCAGCCTCCTCCCCACTGAAGCTTTCTTT	CASSLLPTEAFF
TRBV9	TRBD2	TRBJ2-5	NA	TGTGCCAGCAGCGTAGACCCCGGGACTAGCGGGGGCGAGACCCAGTACTTC	CASSVDPGTSGGETQYF
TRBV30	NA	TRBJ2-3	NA	TGTGCCTGGCTCAGCACAGATACGCAGTATTTT	CAWLSTDTQYF
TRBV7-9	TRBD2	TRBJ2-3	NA	TGTGCCAGCAGCTCGCGACTAGCGGGGGGCACAGATACGCAGTATTTT	CASSSRLAGGTDTQYF
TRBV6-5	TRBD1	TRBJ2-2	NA	TGTGCCAGCAGTTCATCGGGACAGCCTACCACCGGGGAGCTGTTTTTT	CASSSSGQPTTGELFF